One and the same sample provided the 30 T cell receptor beta chains below, sequenced in a study of blood T cell repertoires in COVID-19. Sequenced by immunoSEQ multiplex PCR; TCRdb stores in-frame clones only, minus some. The sample has about 47,000 clones, 82% seen once; the top ten hold less than 15%. Sequencing input: peripheral blood. Receptors originate from a human donor with acute or convalescent COVID-19. The donor label of this sample is uncertain.

This chain connects TRBV11-2 to TRBJ1-1, with 9 bases identical to TRBD1. The CDR3 is 13 residues long. Looked up from germline, CDR1 is SGHAT and CDR2 is FQNNGV. V lost 5 bases, J lost 11 bases, and 9 bases stayed unmatched. The CDR3 is CASSRTTGGDAFF. DNA for the CDR3: TGTGCCAGCAGCCGAACAACAGGGGGCGATGCTTTCTTT.

The V call is TRBV24-1, the J call TRBJ2-1; D remains unclear. The CDR3 runs to 13 residues. V was shortened by 1 base and J by 10 bases, with 10 bases between the two germline ends. Germline-derived CDR1 and CDR2 are KGHDR and SFDVKD. CDR3 sequence reads: CATSDFSLREQFF. CDR3 sequence (DNA): TGTGCCACCAGTGATTTCTCCCTTCGGGAGCAGTTCTTC.

This clone has just one count. The rearrangement links TRBV3-1 (or the pseudogene TRBV3-2) to TRBJ1-1, with a tentative D call TRBD1 (6 bases). CDR1 is LGHDT, CDR2 YNNKEL, per germline (reference sequence). The CDR3 is 17 amino acids. V was pared by 0 bases and J by 1 base, with 15 bases between. CDR3 in DNA: TGTGCCAGCAGCCAAGATTTTCGCGGGGGCGGGAACACTGAAGCTTTCTTT. This sequence encodes CASSQDFRGGGNTEAFF.

V gene TRBV7-9 combines with J gene TRBJ2-3; 9 nucleotides line up with TRBD1. Germline V gene sequence: CDR1 SEHNR, CDR2 FQNEAQ (reference sequence). V shed 5 bases and J 2 bases; nucleotides not matched to a gene: 2. This CDR3 spans 14 amino acids. The CDR3 DNA sequence: TGTGCCAGCAGCACACAGGGGGCCACAGATACGCAGTATTTT. It codes for CASSTQGATDTQYF.

This clone was counted between two and nine times. The chain employs TRBV30 and TRBJ1-3, with D possibly TRBD1 on 6 matching bases. The CDR3 is 13 residues long. Germline V gene sequence: CDR1 GTSNPN, CDR2 SVGIG (reference sequence). Trimming cost V 0 bases and J 5 bases, with 8 bases left between them. CDR3 nucleotide sequence: TGTGCCTGGAGTGTCACAGGGAGAAACACCATATATTTT. Protein: CAWSVTGRNTIYF. The variable domain in full, with the rest retrieved from reference TRBV30 and TRBJ1-3, is SQTIHQWPATLVQPVGSPLSLECTVEGTSNPNLYWYRQAAGRGLQLLFYSVGIGQISSEVPQNLSASRPQDRQFILSSKKLLLSDSGFYLCAWSVTGRNTIYFGEGSWLTVV.

The rearrangement links TRBV4-2 to TRBJ2-2; D possibly corresponds to TRBD2 (7 bases). V shed 5 bases and J shed 5 bases, with 12 bases lying between them. Looked up from germline, CDR1 is LGHNA and CDR2 is YNFKEQ. This CDR3 is 14 amino acids long. The CDR3 nucleotides are TGTGCCAGCAGCAAGGGGGGGGTTACCGGGGAGCTGTTTTTT. This encodes CASSKGGVTGELFF.

This clone was seen a handful of times. V usage is TRBV20-1 and J usage is TRBJ2-5, with unresolved D. CDR3 length: 11 amino acids. The ends were cut back, 5 bases at V and 7 bases at J, with 11 bases in the middle. Germline V gives CDR1 DFQATT, CDR2 SNEGSKA (reference sequence). CDR3 DNA sequence: TGCAGTGCTCCCCTTTCCAGGACCCAGTACTTC. Translating it yields CSAPLSRTQYF.

The chain combines TRBV28 with TRBJ2-7; D remains unclear. Germline loops: CDR1 MDHEN, CDR2 SYDVKM. Trimming took off 8 bases at V and 2 bases at J, with 16 bases between the two ends. The CDR3 totals 14 residues. This CDR3 is CASPPKELPYEQYF. The DNA of the CDR3 is TGTGCCAGCCCCCCGAAGGAGCTTCCCTACGAGCAGTACTTC.

The CDR3 DNA reads TGTGCCAGCAGTACGGGACTCCCCTACGAGCAGTACTTC. Amino acids: CASSTGLPYEQYF. The chain couples TRBV28 to TRBJ2-7; the D gene is possibly TRBD2 (6 bases). This CDR3 contains 13 residues. The germline CDR1 and CDR2 sequences are MDHEN and SYDVKM. V lost 5 bases, J lost 2 bases, and 10 bases lay in between.

This clone was seen just once. The V and J genes are TRBV27 and TRBJ2-3; weak D call: TRBD2 (5 bases). V was trimmed by 0 bases and J by 7 bases, leaving 11 bases between them. CDR1 is MNHEY and CDR2 is SMNVEV in the germline V gene (reference sequence). This CDR3 comprises 14 residues. As DNA, the CDR3 is TGTGCCAGCAGTTTATCCGGGGTTCCTTATACGCAGTATTTT. This gives the protein CASSLSGVPYTQYF.

V gene TRBV24-1 combines with J gene TRBJ2-3, with 7 bases lining up with TRBD2. Germline assignment: CDR1 KGHDR and CDR2 SFDVKD. J gave up 4 bases and V 0 bases, and 9 bases lay outside the gene matches. The CDR3 extends over 17 amino acids. As DNA, the CDR3 is TGTGCCACCAGTGATTTGCAACGGCGGGAGAAGTCAGATACGCAGTATTTT. It encodes CATSDLQRREKSDTQYF.

V is TRBV4-3 and J is TRBJ2-1, with 9 bases identical to TRBD2. The germline CDR1 and CDR2 sequences are LGHNA and YSLEER. Trimming took 1 base from V and 9 from J; bases not matched to a gene: 10. CDR3 length: 16 residues. The chain's CDR3 is CASSQVGSGSVGEQFF. CDR3 coding DNA: TGCGCCAGCAGCCAAGTAGGTAGCGGGAGTGTGGGTGAGCAGTTCTTC.

This clone has only a few counts. The chain carries TRBV28 and TRBJ1-4; D might be TRBD1 (6 bases). CDR1 is MDHEN and CDR2 is SYDVKM in the germline V gene. V dropped 5 bases and J dropped 3 bases, with 13 bases sitting between them. The length of the CDR3 is 15 residues. CDR3: CASSQGGAANEKLFF. The DNA of the CDR3 is TGTGCCAGCAGTCAAGGGGGGGCTGCTAATGAAAAACTGTTTTTT.

This chain joins TRBV27 and TRBJ1-1, with a weak D call TRBD1 (5 bases). The V end was cut by 0 bases, the J end by 6 bases, with 23 bases between. CDR1 and CDR2 from the germline V gene are MNHEY and SMNVEV (reference sequence). The CDR3 runs 18 residues. The DNA for the CDR3 is TGTGCCAGCAGTTTATCATACGGGGGGTGGGGGGAAATGCCTGAAGCTTTCTTT. It specifies CASSLSYGGWGEMPEAFF.

J is TRBJ1-1 and V is TRBV9; the D is unclear. V was clipped by 0 bases and J by 5 bases, with 14 bases between them. Germline V gene sequence: CDR1 SGDLS, CDR2 YYNGEE. CDR3 length equals 15 residues. CDR3 region: CASSVGGLDWTEAFF. The CDR3 DNA reads as TGTGCCAGCAGCGTAGGAGGGCTGGATTGGACTGAAGCTTTCTTT.

The chain is built from TRBV19 and TRBJ1-2; D may be TRBD1 (5 bases). V lost 3 bases and J lost 5, with 16 bases in between. From germline, CDR1 is LNHDA and CDR2 SQIVND (reference sequence). This CDR3 has 15 amino acids. CDR3 DNA: TGTGCCAGTAGTATTGAAGCAGCTGCAGGGTATGGCTACACCTTC. Translated: CASSIEAAAGYGYTF.

This chain connects TRBV28 to TRBJ2-1, with D tentatively TRBD2 (6 bases). This CDR3 has 13 amino acids. Germline V gene sequence: CDR1 MDHEN, CDR2 SYDVKM. The V and J ends lost 6 bases and 6 bases respectively, with 12 bases between them. DNA of the CDR3: TGTGCCAGCAGACCGGACTATTCCAATGAGCAGTTCTTC. As protein: CASRPDYSNEQFF.

The rearrangement uses TRBV5-1 and TRBJ1-2, with 8 bases identical to TRBD1. From germline, CDR1 is SGHRS and CDR2 YFSETQ. The CDR3 totals 13 residues. Trimming removed 3 bases from V and 5 bases from J; junction bases left unmatched: 3. DNA for the CDR3: TGCGCCAGCAGCTCCGGACAGGGTTATGGCTACACCTTC. It translates to CASSSGQGYGYTF.

V gene TRBV2 combines with J gene TRBJ1-2, with D perhaps TRBD1 (6 bases). Trimming removed 2 bases at V and 3 bases at J, with 13 bases between. The CDR3 runs to 15 residues. Per the germline V gene, CDR1 is SNHLY and CDR2 is FYNNEI. The CDR3 reads CASSEFARGDYGYTF. DNA for the CDR3: TGTGCCAGCAGTGAATTTGCCAGGGGAGACTATGGCTACACCTTC.

CDR3 in DNA: TGTGCCAGCAGTGAACAGGCAGGTTTGGGCATTCAGTACTTC. This encodes CASSEQAGLGIQYF. The chain couples TRBV6-1 to TRBJ2-4; no clear D gene. This CDR3 contains 14 residues. Germline-derived CDR1 and CDR2 are MNHNS and SASEGT. V was clipped by 2 bases and J by 9 bases, with 14 bases between them.

V gene TRBV7-2 combines with J gene TRBJ1-5; 9 bases line up with TRBD1. The V gene end was trimmed by 1 base and the J gene end by 4 bases; junction bases not matched to a gene: 2. CDR1 is SGHTA and CDR2 is FQGNSA in the germline V gene. This CDR3 is built from 15 residues. The CDR3 sequence is CASSLVQGANQPQHF. CDR3 nucleotide sequence: TGTGCCAGCAGCTTAGTACAGGGGGCTAATCAGCCCCAGCATTTT. The whole variable domain, remainder taken from reference TRBV7-2 and TRBJ1-5, is GAGVSQSPSNKVTEKGKDVELRCDPISGHTALYWYRQSLGQGLEFLIYFQGNSAPDKSGLPSDRFSAERTGGSVSTLTIQRTQQEDSAVYLCASSLVQGANQPQHFGDGTRLSIL.

Written as DNA, the CDR3 is TGCGCCAGCAGCTTACAGGGGGCCGATGAAAAACTGTTTTTT. This gives the protein CASSLQGADEKLFF. The V call is TRBV5-1, the J call TRBJ1-4; TRBD1 matches at 9 bases. Germline trimming cut 2 bases from V and 6 bases from J; bases unmatched to any gene: 2. CDR1 and CDR2 (germline): SGHRS, YFSETQ. The CDR3 has 14 residues.

This clone was detected a few times. The V and J genes are TRBV19 and TRBJ1-4; 8 nucleotides agree with TRBD1. Germline CDR1 is LNHDA and CDR2 is SQIVND (reference sequence). CDR3 length: 14 amino acids. Losses at the gene ends were 5 bases for V and 5 bases for J; bases not matched to a gene: 4. The CDR3 DNA reads TGTGCCAGTAGTTCCGGGACAGGAAATGAAAAACTGTTTTTT. Its translation: CASSSGTGNEKLFF.

The V call is TRBV6-1, the J call TRBJ1-1, with D tentatively TRBD1 (6 bases). Germline CDR1 MNHNS, CDR2 SASEGT. The CDR3 is made up of 15 amino acids. The germline V and J ends were trimmed by 5 bases and 2 bases, with 15 bases remaining between them. The CDR3 loop reads CASSFQGTLNTEAFF. CDR3 sequence (DNA): TGTGCCAGCAGTTTCCAAGGGACACTTAACACTGAAGCTTTCTTT.

The rearrangement uses TRBV12-3 or TRBV12-4 and TRBJ1-1; D not resolved. V gave up 5 bases and J gave up 2 bases, with 9 bases separating them. The CDR3 is 13 residues long. The DNA of the CDR3 is TGTGCCAGCAGTACAGTTAAAAACACTGAAGCTTTCTTT. This encodes CASSTVKNTEAFF.

The V gene is TRBV11-1, the J gene TRBJ1-3; unclear D gene. The germline V gene has CDR1 SGHAT and CDR2 FQDESV (reference sequence). CDR3 size: 14 residues. Trimming shortened V by 3 bases and J by 0 bases, and 6 bases separated the two germline ends. CDR3 in DNA: TGTGCCAGCAGCTTCGAGTCCTCTGGAAACACCATATATTTT. Protein sequence: CASSFESSGNTIYF.

There are a few counts of this clone. The chain employs TRBV5-6 and TRBJ2-7; possible D gene TRBD2, 5 bases. V shed 6 bases and J shed 0 bases, with 7 bases lying between them. The CDR3 spans 12 residues. Looked up from germline, CDR1 is SGHDT and CDR2 is YYEEEE. The CDR3 here is CASKGSSYEQYF. The CDR3 nucleotides read TGTGCCAGCAAAGGGAGCTCCTACGAGCAGTACTTC. Filled out from reference TRBV5-6 and TRBJ2-7, the complete variable domain reads DAGVTQSPTHLIKTRGQQVTLRCSPKSGHDTVSWYQQALGQGPQFIFQYYEEEERQRGNFPDRFSGHQFPNYSSELNVNALLLGDSALYLCASKGSSYEQYFGPGTRLTVT.

The V and J genes are TRBV28 and TRBJ1-6, with a weak D call TRBD1 (5 bases). This CDR3 comprises 14 residues. Germline CDR1 and CDR2: MDHEN and SYDVKM. V dropped 4 bases and J dropped 7 bases, with 11 bases sitting between them. The CDR3 nucleotides are TGTGCCAGCAGTTGGGGCAAACGGAATTCACCCCTCCACTTT. This sequence encodes CASSWGKRNSPLHF.

V usage is TRBV18 and J usage is TRBJ1-1; D perhaps matches TRBD1 (6 bases). Germline CDR1 KGHSH, CDR2 LQKENI. Trimming cost V 6 bases and J 4 bases, with 15 bases left between them. The CDR3 is 14 amino acids. The CDR3 loop is CASSFQGMTTEAFF. CDR3 in DNA: TGTGCCAGCTCCTTCCAGGGGATGACCACTGAAGCTTTCTTT. Filled out from reference TRBV18 and TRBJ1-1, the complete variable domain reads NAGVMQNPRHLVRRRGQEARLRCSPMKGHSHVYWYRQLPEEGLKFMVYLQKENIIDESGMPKERFSAEFPKEGPSILRIQQVVRGDSAAYFCASSFQGMTTEAFFGQGTRLTVV.

The chain recombines TRBV5-1 with TRBJ1-5, with 7 bases identical to TRBD1. J lost 5 bases, V lost 4 bases, and 3 bases had no gene match. CDR1 is SGHRS and CDR2 is YFSETQ in the germline V gene. The CDR3 sequence is 13 residues long. CDR3: CASSVTGDQPQHF. Written as DNA, the CDR3 is TGCGCCAGCAGCGTAACAGGGGATCAGCCCCAGCATTTT.